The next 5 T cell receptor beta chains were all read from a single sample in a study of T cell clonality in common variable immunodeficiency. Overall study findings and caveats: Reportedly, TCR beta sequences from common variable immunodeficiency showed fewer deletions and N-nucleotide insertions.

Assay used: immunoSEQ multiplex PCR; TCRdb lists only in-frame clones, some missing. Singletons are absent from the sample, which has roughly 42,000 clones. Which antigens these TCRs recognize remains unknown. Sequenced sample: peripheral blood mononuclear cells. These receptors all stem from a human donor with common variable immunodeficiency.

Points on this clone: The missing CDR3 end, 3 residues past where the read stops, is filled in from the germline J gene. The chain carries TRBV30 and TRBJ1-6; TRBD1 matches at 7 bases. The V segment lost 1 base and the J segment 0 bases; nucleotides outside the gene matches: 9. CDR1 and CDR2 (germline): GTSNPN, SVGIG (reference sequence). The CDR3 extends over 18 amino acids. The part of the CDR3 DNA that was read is TGTGCCTGGAGTGAAAAAGGGGGCGTGGGCTCCTATAATTCACCC. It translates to CAWSEKGGVGSYNSP. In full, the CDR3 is CAWSEKGGVGSYNSPLHF.

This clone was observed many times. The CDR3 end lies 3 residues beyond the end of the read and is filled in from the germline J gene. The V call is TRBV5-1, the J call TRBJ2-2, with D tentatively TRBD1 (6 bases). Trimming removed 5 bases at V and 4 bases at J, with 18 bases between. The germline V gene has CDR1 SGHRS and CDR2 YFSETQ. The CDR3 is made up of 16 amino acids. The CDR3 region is CASRAGDNRFTGELFF. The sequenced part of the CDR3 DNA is TGCGCCAGCAGGGCCGGGGACAACCGCTTCACCGGGGAG.

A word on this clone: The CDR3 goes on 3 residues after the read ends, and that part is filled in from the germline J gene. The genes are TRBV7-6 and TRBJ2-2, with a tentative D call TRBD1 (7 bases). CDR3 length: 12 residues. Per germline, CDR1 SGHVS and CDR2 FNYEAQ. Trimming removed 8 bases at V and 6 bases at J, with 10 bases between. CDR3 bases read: TGTGCCAGCGGCAGGGGGGCCGGGGAG. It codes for CASGRGAGE. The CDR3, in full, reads CASGRGAGELFF.

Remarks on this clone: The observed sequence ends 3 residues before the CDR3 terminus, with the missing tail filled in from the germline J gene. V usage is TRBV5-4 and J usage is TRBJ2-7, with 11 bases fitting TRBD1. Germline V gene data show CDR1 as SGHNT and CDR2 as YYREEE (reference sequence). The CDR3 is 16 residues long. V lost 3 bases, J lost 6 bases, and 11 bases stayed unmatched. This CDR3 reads CASSSTGRDRGTEQYF. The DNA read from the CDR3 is TGTGCCAGCAGCTCCACCGGACGGGACAGGGGGACCGAG.

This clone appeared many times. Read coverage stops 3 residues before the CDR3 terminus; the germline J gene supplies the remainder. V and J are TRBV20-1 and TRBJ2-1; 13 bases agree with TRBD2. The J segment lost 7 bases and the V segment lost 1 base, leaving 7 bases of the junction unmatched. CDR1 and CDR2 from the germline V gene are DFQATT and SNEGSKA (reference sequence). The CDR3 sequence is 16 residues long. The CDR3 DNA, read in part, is TGCAGTGCTAGAGGTCCAACTAGCGGGGGGGGTAATGAG. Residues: CSARGPTSGGGNE. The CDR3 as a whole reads CSARGPTSGGGNEQFF.